This TCR beta chain was recorded in a study of blood T cell repertoires in COVID-19. The method was immunoSEQ multiplex PCR; TCRdb's version includes in-frame clones alone and lacks a portion of them. The repertoire holds about 26,000 clones, roughly 84% seen once, with about 13% in the top ten. The germline V gene has CDR1 ENHRY and CDR2 SYGVKD. With 0 bases removed from V and 6 bases from J, the gap between germline ends came to 24 bases. This CDR3 comprises 18 residues. Sequencing was performed on peripheral blood. The J gene is TRBJ2-7, the V gene TRBV10-3, with D tentatively TRBD1 (5 bases). This clonotype was sampled from a human donor in a cohort sampled during active COVID-19. The donor label of this sample is uncertain. CDR3 region: CAISESSRQTLAGSEQYF. The CDR3 region has the DNA TGTGCCATCAGTGAGTCGAGTCGACAGACTCTGGCTGGCTCCGAGCAGTACTTC.